The T cell receptor beta chain described here comes from a study of graft-versus-host responses after intestinal transplantation. Looking at the study overall: Isolated intestinal, liver-intestinal, or multivisceral transplants had been given to the recipients. Every transplant recipient was induced with anti-thymocyte globulin, then maintained on tacrolimus and steroids for about 3 years.

Comments on this clone: The target antigen is unknown.

Overall study results and limits: Recipient marrow held GvH clones, some first seen in ileum or blood. Individuals carrying graft-donor T cell macrochimerism showed high graft-versus-host to host-versus-graft clonal ratios in allografts.

Clones were sequenced by immunoSEQ multiplex PCR, and TCRdb holds only the in-frame ones, with some missing. This sample has some 7,100 clones, with roughly 97% found just once. Germline CDR1 is SGHDT and CDR2 is YYEEEE. This CDR3 has 12 amino acids. V shed 4 bases and J shed 8 bases, with 12 bases lying between them. Sequenced here: PBMCs, sampled 23 days after intestinal transplant. This TCR was sampled from a human patient who received an intestinal transplant, so some T cells may come from the graft donor. The V call is TRBV5-6, the J call TRBJ1-2, with D maybe TRBD1 (5 bases). The CDR3 DNA reads as TGTGCCAGCAGCGGTGCCGGGGACGGCTACACCTTC. Translated, it gives CASSGAGDGYTF.